A single sample is the source of the 17 T cell receptor beta chains below, sequenced in a study of cytotoxic CD8 clonotypes in ibrutinib-treated CLL. Sequenced by immunoSEQ multiplex PCR; TCRdb stores in-frame clones only, minus some. The sample yields approximately 26,000 clones, 85% seen once. This material consisted of PBMCs, taken after 24 months of ibrutinib treatment. The source of these receptors is a human donor with chronic lymphocytic leukemia.

The chain joins TRBV5-5 to TRBJ2-4; no firm D call. The germline V gene encodes CDR1 SGHKS and CDR2 YYEKEE (reference sequence). Trimming pared 4 bases from V and 0 bases from J, leaving 11 bases between. CDR3 length: 15 residues. The CDR3 coding sequence is TGTGCCAGCAGCCCAGAAGATCTAGCCAAAAACATTCAGTACTTC. Translation: CASSPEDLAKNIQYF.

In this sample, this clone turned up once. This rearrangement joins TRBV18 to TRBJ1-3; no clear D gene. The CDR3 sequence is 17 residues long. The ends were cut back, 6 bases at V and 0 bases at J, with 18 bases in the middle. The germline V gene encodes CDR1 KGHSH and CDR2 LQKENI. Here the CDR3 DNA reads TGTGCCAGCTCGATTGGGTCGTTTCCCCGCTCTGGAAACACCATATATTTT. It specifies CASSIGSFPRSGNTIYF.

The rearrangement links TRBV10-3 to TRBJ2-6; D not certain. Trimming removed 10 bases from V and 4 bases from J, with 14 bases in between. The CDR3 loop spans 14 amino acids. Per the germline V gene, CDR1 is ENHRY and CDR2 is SYGVKD. CDR3 nucleotides: TGTGCCACTCAGTCGGCTACGGGGGCCAACGTCCTGACTTTC. Its protein product is CATQSATGANVLTF.

The chain couples TRBV27 to TRBJ1-2; 7 bases are shared with TRBD1. Germline trimming cut 0 bases from V and 5 bases from J; bases unmatched to any gene: 6. Germline V gives CDR1 MNHEY, CDR2 SMNVEV (reference sequence). The CDR3 consists of 15 residues. CDR3 sequence: CASSLSQGVWYGYTF. The CDR3 nucleotides read TGTGCCAGCAGTTTATCCCAGGGGGTCTGGTATGGCTACACCTTC.

The CDR3 loop reads CASSFAGQGAWGYTF. The DNA for the CDR3 is TGTGCCAGCAGTTTCGCAGGACAGGGGGCTTGGGGCTACACCTTC. The chain has TRBV27 and TRBJ1-2; 11 nucleotides match TRBD1. J was trimmed by 8 bases and V by 3 bases; bases with no gene match: 8. Germline CDR1 and CDR2: MNHEY and SMNVEV (reference sequence). The CDR3 has 15 residues.

The gene calls are TRBV5-1 and TRBJ1-4; TRBD1 aligns across 8 bases. Trimming at V came to 4 bases and at J to 6 bases, leaving 5 bases not matched to a gene. Germline loops: CDR1 SGHRS, CDR2 YFSETQ. There are 14 residues in the CDR3. CDR3 residues: CASSATGDHEKLFF. DNA for the CDR3: TGCGCCAGCAGCGCGACAGGGGATCATGAAAAACTGTTTTTT.

The chain is built from TRBV6-4 and TRBJ2-1; possible D gene TRBD2, 5 bases. CDR1 and CDR2 from the germline V gene are MRHNA and SNTAGT. This CDR3 is built from 14 residues. Trimming pared 0 bases from V and 3 bases from J, leaving 6 bases between. The CDR3 bases are TGTGCCAGCAGTGACTCGAGGGTCTACAATGAGCAGTTCTTC. It yields the protein CASSDSRVYNEQFF.

In nucleotides, the CDR3 is TGTGCCAGCAGTTACTCCATGGCCTACCGTTACAATGAGCAGTTCTTC. Residues: CASSYSMAYRYNEQFF. The chain has TRBV6-5 and TRBJ2-1; unclear D gene. Germline V gene lookup returns CDR1 MNHEY and CDR2 SVGAGI. The CDR3 totals 16 residues. The ends were cut back, 0 bases at V and 4 bases at J, with 13 bases in the middle.

In its sample, this clone was seen once. The rearrangement links TRBV6-1 to TRBJ1-1; 8 bases match TRBD1. From germline, CDR1 is MNHNS and CDR2 SASEGT. With 4 bases clipped from V and 13 bases from J, the junction kept 17 bases outside the gene matches. CDR3 length equals 15 residues. CDR3 sequence (DNA): TGTGCCAGCAGTGCGGGACAGGCGGTGGATAAAGCGAATTTCTTT. This encodes CASSAGQAVDKANFF.

This rearrangement joins TRBV7-6 to TRBJ2-5, with D maybe TRBD2 (5 bases). The CDR3 sequence is 15 residues long. Germline lookup yields CDR1 SGHVS and CDR2 FNYEAQ. Between the trimmed V and J ends, which lost 6 bases and 4 bases, there was a span of 18 bases. CDR3 residues: CASSPLIGLLETQYF. DNA for the CDR3: TGTGCCAGCAGTCCTTTAATCGGACTTTTAGAGACCCAGTACTTC.

The rearrangement joins TRBV19 to TRBJ1-1; D is unresolved. V lost 1 base, J lost 5 bases, and 5 bases lay in between. Germline CDR1 LNHDA, CDR2 SQIVND (reference sequence). This CDR3 has 12 amino acids. CDR3 in DNA: TGTGCCAGTAGTATAGCGGGAACTGAAGCTTTCTTT. Translation: CASSIAGTEAFF.

This chain uses TRBV2 with TRBJ1-5, with D possibly TRBD1 on 6 matching bases. The CDR3 runs 13 residues. The V and J ends lost 5 bases and 4 bases respectively, with 9 bases between them. In germline, CDR1 is SNHLY, CDR2 FYNNEI. For the CDR3, the DNA is TGTGCCAGCAGTCAGGGGTGGAATCAGCCCCAGCATTTT. Its protein product is CASSQGWNQPQHF.

This clone has only a few counts. This chain links TRBV27 with TRBJ1-1; a possible D gene is TRBD1 (5 bases). V was trimmed by 3 bases and J by 12 bases, leaving 14 bases between them. This CDR3 comprises 12 residues. Germline V gene sequence: CDR1 MNHEY, CDR2 SMNVEV (reference sequence). The CDR3 region has the DNA TGTGCCAGCAGTTTTCCAGGGTCTGAGCCTTTCTTT. It encodes CASSFPGSEPFF.

The chain couples TRBV4-2 to TRBJ2-7, with D possibly being TRBD2 (6 bases). The length of the CDR3 is 15 residues. The V end lost 1 base, the J end lost 0 bases, and 10 bases lay between the germline ends. Germline values: CDR1 LGHNA, CDR2 YNFKEQ. The CDR3 bases are TGTGCCAGCAGCCAAGGAATCGGGGGCTCCTACGAGCAGTACTTC. The encoded protein is CASSQGIGGSYEQYF.

This rearrangement joins TRBV7-3 to TRBJ1-5; no definite D call. V was shortened by 5 bases and J by 6 bases, with 11 bases between the two germline ends. Germline V CDR1 and CDR2: SGHTA, FQGTGA. The CDR3 runs to 13 residues. The chain's CDR3 is CASSSNNGQPQHF. The CDR3 bases are TGTGCCAGCAGCAGTAATAATGGTCAGCCCCAGCATTTT. Based on the CDR3 plus reference TRBV7-3 and TRBJ1-5, the full variable domain is GAGVSQTPSNKVTEKGKYVELRCDPISGHTALYWYRQSLGQGPEFLIYFQGTGAADDSGLPNDRFFAVRPEGSVSTLKIQRTERGDSAVYLCASSSNNGQPQHFGDGTRLSIL.

The rearrangement links TRBV19 to TRBJ1-6; D ambiguous. Deletions cut 3 bases from V and 2 bases from J, with 8 bases between. Germline lookup yields CDR1 LNHDA and CDR2 SQIVND (reference sequence). The CDR3 covers 15 residues. Written as DNA, the CDR3 is TGTGCCAGTAGTATTTCGAATCCCTATAATTCACCCCTCCACTTT. It yields the protein CASSISNPYNSPLHF.

In its sample, this clone ranks as medium-sized. The chain couples TRBV7-9 to TRBJ2-7, with D unresolved. Germline CDR1 SEHNR, CDR2 FQNEAQ (reference sequence). The CDR3 has 11 residues. Trimming took off 6 bases at V and 2 bases at J, with 5 bases between the two ends. DNA of the CDR3: TGTGCCAGCAGGAACACCTACGAGCAGTACTTC. This encodes CASRNTYEQYF.